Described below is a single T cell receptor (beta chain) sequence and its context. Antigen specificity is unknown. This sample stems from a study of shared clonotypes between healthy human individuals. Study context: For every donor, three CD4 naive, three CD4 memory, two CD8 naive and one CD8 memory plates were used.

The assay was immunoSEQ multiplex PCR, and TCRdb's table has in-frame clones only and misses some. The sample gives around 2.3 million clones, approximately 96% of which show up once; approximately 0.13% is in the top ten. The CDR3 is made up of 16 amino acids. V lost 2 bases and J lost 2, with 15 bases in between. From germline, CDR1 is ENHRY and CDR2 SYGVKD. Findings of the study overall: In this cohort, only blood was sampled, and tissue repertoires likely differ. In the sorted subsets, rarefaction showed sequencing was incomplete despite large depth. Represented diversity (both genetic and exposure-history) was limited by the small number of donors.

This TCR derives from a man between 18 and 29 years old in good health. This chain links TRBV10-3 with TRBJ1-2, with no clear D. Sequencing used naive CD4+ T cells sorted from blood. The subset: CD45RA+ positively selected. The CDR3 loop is CAISEKGLVGNYGYTF. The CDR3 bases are TGTGCCATCAGTGAGAAGGGATTGGTTGGGAACTATGGCTACACCTTC.